The rows below give T cell receptor beta chains drawn from one sample of a study of T cells in tumors after PD-1 blockade. The protocol was immunoSEQ multiplex PCR, while the TCRdb copy is restricted to in-frame clones and leaves out a portion. The sample lists roughly 33,000 clones, 78% occurring once. Material: PBMCs, obtained before anti-PD-1 treatment. The receptors were sampled from a human donor with basal cell carcinoma. The conserved cysteine and the conserved F or W are not part of the CDR3 here. Size tells how often a clone was seen (once, few, many) or the class of an expanded clone, and some rows leave it out.

V gene,clone size,CDR3 protein
TRBV24-1,NA,ATSDPLRGHGDIQY
TRBV25-1,NA,ASSGAGPTGSTEAF
TRBV5-1,once,ASSLRQGGYEQY
TRBV28,NA,ASRPNRVGNSPLH
TRBV28,few,ASSFAGRYYEQY
TRBV7-9,NA,ASSQMGPAEAF
TRBV3-1/TRBV3-2,NA,ASSPQARVYGYT
TRBV20-1,NA,SARGPTQY
TRBV28,NA,ASSFGRDNSPLH
TRBV7-8,NA,ASRSATGGSYT
TRBV19,NA,ASSHKGASGNTIY
TRBV5-1,medium-sized,ASSPTGYRRSYNSPLH
TRBV28,NA,ASSPRVQVAYEQY
TRBV19,NA,ASSIERARTDTQY
TRBV24-1,NA,ATSDLNYGYT
TRBV6-2/TRBV6-3,NA,ASSPKRTLSTDTQY
TRBV7-8,few,ASTGSSGNTIY
TRBV18,NA,ASSPGYRNYGYT
TRBV5-1,NA,ASSWDGLLEGYT
TRBV5-1,NA,ASRWDSSYEQY
TRBV5-4,NA,ASSRDRDSTVNEQF
TRBV6-2/TRBV6-3,NA,ASSPTTGLGGYT
TRBV5-6,NA,ASSPQAGGYGYT
TRBV14,NA,ASSPSTSGGANEQF